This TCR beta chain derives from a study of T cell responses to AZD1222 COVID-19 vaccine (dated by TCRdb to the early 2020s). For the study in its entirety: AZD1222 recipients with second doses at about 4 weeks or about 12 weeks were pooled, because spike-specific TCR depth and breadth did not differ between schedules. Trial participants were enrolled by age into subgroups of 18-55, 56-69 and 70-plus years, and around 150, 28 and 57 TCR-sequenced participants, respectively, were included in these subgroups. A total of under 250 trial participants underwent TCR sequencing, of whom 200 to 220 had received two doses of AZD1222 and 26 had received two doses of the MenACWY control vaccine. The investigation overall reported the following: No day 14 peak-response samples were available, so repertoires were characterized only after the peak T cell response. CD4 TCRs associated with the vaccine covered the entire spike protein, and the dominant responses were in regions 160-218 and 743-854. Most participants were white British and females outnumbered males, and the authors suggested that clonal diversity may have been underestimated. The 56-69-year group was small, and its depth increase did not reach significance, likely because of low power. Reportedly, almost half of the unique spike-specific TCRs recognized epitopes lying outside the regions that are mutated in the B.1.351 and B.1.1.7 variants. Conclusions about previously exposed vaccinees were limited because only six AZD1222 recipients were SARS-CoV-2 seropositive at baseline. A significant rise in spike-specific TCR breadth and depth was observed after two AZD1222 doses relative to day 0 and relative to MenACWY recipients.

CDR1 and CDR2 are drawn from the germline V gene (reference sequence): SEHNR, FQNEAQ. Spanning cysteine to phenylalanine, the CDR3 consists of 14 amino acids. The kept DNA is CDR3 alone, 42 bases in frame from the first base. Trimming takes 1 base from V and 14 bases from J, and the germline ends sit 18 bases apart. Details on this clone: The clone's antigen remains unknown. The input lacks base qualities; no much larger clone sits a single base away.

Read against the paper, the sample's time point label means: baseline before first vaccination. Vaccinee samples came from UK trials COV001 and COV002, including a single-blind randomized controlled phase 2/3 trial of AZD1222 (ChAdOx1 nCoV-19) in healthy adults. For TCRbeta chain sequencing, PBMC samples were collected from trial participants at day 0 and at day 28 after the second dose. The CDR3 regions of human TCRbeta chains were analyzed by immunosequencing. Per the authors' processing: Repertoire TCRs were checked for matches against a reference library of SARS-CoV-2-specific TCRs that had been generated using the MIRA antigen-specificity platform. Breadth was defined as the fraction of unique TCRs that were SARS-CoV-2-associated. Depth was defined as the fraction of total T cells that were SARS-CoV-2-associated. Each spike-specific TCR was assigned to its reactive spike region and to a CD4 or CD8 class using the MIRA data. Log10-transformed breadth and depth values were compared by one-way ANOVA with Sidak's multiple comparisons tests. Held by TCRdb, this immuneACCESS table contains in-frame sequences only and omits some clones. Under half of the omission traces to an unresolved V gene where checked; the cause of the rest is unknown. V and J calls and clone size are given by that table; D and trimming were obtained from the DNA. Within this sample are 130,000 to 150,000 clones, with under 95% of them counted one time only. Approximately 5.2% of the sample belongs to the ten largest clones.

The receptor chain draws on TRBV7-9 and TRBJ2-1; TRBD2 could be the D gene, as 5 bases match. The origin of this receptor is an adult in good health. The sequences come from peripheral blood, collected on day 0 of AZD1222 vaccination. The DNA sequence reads TGTGCCAGCAGCTTAGGAGTTTCTGGGAGTGGGGAGTTCTTC. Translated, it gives CASSLGVSGSGEFF. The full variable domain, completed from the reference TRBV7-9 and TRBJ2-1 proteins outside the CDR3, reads DTGVSQNPRHKITKRGQNVTFRCDPISEHNRLYWYRQTLGQGPEFLTYFQNEAQLEKSRLLSDRFSAERPKGSFSTLEIQRTEQGDSAMYLCASSLGVSGSGEFFGPGTRLTVL.